This T cell receptor beta chain is drawn from a study of blood T cell repertoires in COVID-19. Study as a whole: The analysed material was cDNA or gDNA that came from T cells, B-cell-depleted T cells, or PBMCs.

Methods used by the authors: It was from reference gene primer amplification that nucleated cell counts were estimated. The protocol was immunoSEQ multiplex PCR, while the TCRdb copy is restricted to in-frame clones and leaves out a portion. That table supplies the V and J calls and clone size; D and trimming were determined from the DNA. The sample holds around 100,000 clones, 85% seen once. Sequenced: peripheral blood. The clonotype originates from a woman in her seventies with active or convalescent COVID-19.

The CDR3 nucleotides are TGCAGCGTTGCGGACTCTGCAACTAATGAAAAACTGTTTTTT. Translated, it gives CSVADSATNEKLFF. The genes are TRBV29-1 and TRBJ1-4; no clear D. The CDR3 runs 14 residues. The ends were cut back, 4 bases at V and 0 bases at J, with 9 bases in the middle. CDR1 is SQVTM and CDR2 is ANQGSEA in the germline V gene.